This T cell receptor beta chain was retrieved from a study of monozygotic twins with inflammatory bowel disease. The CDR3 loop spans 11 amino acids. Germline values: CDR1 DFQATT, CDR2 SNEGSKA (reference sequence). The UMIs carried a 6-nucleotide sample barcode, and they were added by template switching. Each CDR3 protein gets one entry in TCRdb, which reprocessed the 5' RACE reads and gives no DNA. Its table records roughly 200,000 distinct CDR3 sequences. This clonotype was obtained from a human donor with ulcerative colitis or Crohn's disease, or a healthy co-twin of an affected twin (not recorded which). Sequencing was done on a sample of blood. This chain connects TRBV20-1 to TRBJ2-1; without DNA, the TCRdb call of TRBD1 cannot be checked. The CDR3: CSASRPDEQLF.